Given below is one T cell receptor (beta chain) in context. These data originate in a study of blood T cell repertoires in COVID-19. Study at large: The study drew acute and convalescent COVID-19 samples from the United States, Italy and Spain. In each case, the material was cDNA or gDNA derived from T cells, B-cell-depleted T cells, or PBMCs.

The authors' processing: Reference gene primer amplification in the assay estimated nucleated cell counts. The protocol was immunoSEQ multiplex PCR, while the TCRdb copy is restricted to in-frame clones and leaves out a portion. For V, J and clone size, that table is used; D and trimming come from the DNA. Of about 75,000 clones listed, approximately 82% were seen once; the top ten hold around 22%. Germline V gene sequence: CDR1 MNHNY, CDR2 SVGAGI (reference sequence). This CDR3 spans 15 amino acids. With 0 bases removed from V and 4 bases from J, the gap between germline ends came to 9 bases. This chain links TRBV6-6 with TRBJ2-2; tentative D call: TRBD2 (5 bases). Sequenced input: peripheral blood. This TCR was recovered from a woman aged 50 to 60 with acute or convalescent COVID-19. The CDR3 nucleotides read TGTGCCAGCAGTTACTCGACTGCGGGCACCGGGGAGCTGTTTTTT. This encodes CASSYSTAGTGELFF.